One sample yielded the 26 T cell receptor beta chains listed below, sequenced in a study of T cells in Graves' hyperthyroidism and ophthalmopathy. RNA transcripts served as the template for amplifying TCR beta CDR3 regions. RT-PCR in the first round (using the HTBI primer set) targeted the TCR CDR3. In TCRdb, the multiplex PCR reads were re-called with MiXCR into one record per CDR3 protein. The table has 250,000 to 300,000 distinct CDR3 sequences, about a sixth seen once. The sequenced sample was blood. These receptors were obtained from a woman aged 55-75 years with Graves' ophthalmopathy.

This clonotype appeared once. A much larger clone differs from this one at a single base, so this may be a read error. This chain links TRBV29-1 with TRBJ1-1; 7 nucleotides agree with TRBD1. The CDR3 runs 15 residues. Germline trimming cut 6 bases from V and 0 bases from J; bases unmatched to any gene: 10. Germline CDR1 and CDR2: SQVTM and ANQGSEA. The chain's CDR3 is CSVRTGRTVNTEAFF. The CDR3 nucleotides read TGCAGCGTACGGACAGGAAGGACAGTGAACACTGAAGCTTTCTTT.

The DNA of the CDR3 is TGTGCCACCAGCCTGCCGGGAATCGCTGAAGCTTTCTTT. It yields the protein CATSLPGIAEAFF. This chain joins TRBV15 and TRBJ1-1; D gene ambiguous. From germline, CDR1 is LNHNV and CDR2 YYDKDF (reference sequence). The germline V and J ends were trimmed by 5 bases and 6 bases, with 13 bases remaining between them. This CDR3 is built from 13 residues.

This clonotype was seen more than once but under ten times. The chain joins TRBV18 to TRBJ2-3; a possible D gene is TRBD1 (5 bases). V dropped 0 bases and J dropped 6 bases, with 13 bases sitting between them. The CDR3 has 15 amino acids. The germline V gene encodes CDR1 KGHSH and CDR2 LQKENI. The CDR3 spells CASSPPGQGSDTQYF. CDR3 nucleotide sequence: TGTGCCAGCTCACCACCAGGCCAGGGTTCCGATACGCAGTATTTT.

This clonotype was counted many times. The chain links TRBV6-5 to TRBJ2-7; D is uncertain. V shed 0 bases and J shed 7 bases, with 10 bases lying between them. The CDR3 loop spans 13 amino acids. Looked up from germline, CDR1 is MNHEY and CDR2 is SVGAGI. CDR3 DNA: TGTGCCAGCAGTTACTCGCCACCAGAAGAGCAGTACTTC. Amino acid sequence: CASSYSPPEEQYF.

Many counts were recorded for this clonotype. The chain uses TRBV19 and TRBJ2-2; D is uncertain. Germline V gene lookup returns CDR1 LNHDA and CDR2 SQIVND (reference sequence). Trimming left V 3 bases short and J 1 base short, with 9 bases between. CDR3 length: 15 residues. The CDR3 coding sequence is TGTGCCAGTAGTATCAACAGTTTGAACACCGGGGAGCTGTTTTTT. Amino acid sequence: CASSINSLNTGELFF.

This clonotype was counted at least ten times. The chain's CDR3 is CASSLVPGRTVSNEQFF. The CDR3 bases are TGTGCCAGCAGCTTAGTTCCGGGGAGAACGGTTAGCAATGAGCAGTTCTTC. The genes are TRBV5-8 and TRBJ2-1; possibly TRBD2 for D (5 bases). Trimming removed 2 bases from V and 6 bases from J, with 21 bases in between. The CDR3 covers 17 residues. Looked up from germline, CDR1 is SGHTS and CDR2 is YDEGEE. Looking up the rest from reference TRBV5-8 and TRBJ2-1 gives the full variable domain: EAGVTQSPTHLIKTRGQQATLRCSPISGHTSVYWYQQALGLGLQFLLWYDEGEERNRGNFPPRFSGRQFPNYSSELNVNALELEDSALYLCASSLVPGRTVSNEQFFGPGTRLTVL.

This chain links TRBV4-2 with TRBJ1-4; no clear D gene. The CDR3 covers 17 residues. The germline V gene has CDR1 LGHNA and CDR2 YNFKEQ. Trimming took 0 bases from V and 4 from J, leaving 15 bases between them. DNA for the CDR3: TGTGCCAGCAGCCAAGAAAGTGGAGGTGGCAGTAATGAAAAACTGTTTTTT. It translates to CASSQESGGGSNEKLFF.

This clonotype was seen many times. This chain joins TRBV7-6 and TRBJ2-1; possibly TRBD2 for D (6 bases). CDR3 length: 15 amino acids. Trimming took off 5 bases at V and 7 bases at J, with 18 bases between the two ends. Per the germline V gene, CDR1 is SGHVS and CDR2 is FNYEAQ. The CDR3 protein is CASSALGGIGNEQFF. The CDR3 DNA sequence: TGTGCCAGCAGCGCCTTGGGCGGGATTGGGAATGAGCAGTTCTTC.

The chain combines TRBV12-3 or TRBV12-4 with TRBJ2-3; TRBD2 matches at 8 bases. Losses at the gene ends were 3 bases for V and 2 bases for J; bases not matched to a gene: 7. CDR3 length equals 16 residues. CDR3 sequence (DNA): TGTGCCAGCAGTTTCGGGGGGGGAGGCATCACAGATACGCAGTATTTT. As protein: CASSFGGGGITDTQYF.

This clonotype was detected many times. The DNA for the CDR3 is TGCGCCAGCAGCCAAACGAGGGGGCCGGCTTTCTTT. It specifies CASSQTRGPAFF. The rearrangement joins TRBV4-1 to TRBJ1-1; 7 nucleotides agree with TRBD1. This CDR3 is built from 12 residues. CDR1 and CDR2 (germline): MGHRA, YSYEKL. Unmatched junction bases numbered 5, after V lost 2 bases and J lost 11 bases.

CDR3: CATPSNRGDYGYTF. DNA of the CDR3: TGTGCCACCCCTTCTAACAGGGGCGACTATGGCTACACCTTC. The chain couples TRBV28 to TRBJ1-2; 7 bases are shared with TRBD1. CDR1 and CDR2 from the germline V gene are MDHEN and SYDVKM. The CDR3 has 14 residues. V lost 10 bases and J lost 3; bases outside the gene matches: 11.

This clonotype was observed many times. The DNA of the CDR3 is TGCAGTGCTAGCATAACCGGGACGGTCACAGATACGCAGTATTTT. Translating it yields CSASITGTVTDTQYF. The rearrangement links TRBV20-1 to TRBJ2-3; D could derive from TRBD1 or TRBD2 (5 bases each). V dropped 3 bases and J dropped 2 bases, with 15 bases sitting between them. The CDR3 is made up of 15 amino acids. Germline V gene lookup returns CDR1 DFQATT and CDR2 SNEGSKA (reference sequence).

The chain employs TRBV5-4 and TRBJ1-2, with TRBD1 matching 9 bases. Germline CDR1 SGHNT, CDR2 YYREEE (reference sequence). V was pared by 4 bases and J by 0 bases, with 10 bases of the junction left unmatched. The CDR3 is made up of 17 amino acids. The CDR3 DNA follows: TGTGCCAGCAGCCGCAAGGGACAGGGCCTAGCTAACTATGGCTACACCTTC. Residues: CASSRKGQGLANYGYTF.

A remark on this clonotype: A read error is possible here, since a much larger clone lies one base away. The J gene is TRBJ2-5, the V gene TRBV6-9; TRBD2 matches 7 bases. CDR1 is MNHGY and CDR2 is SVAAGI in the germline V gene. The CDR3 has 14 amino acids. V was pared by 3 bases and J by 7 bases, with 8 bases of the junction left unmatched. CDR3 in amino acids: CASSYVAGGGTQYF. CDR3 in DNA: TGTGCCAGCAGTTACGTAGCGGGCGGAGGGACCCAGTACTTC.

CDR3 protein: CASSPQGGGFYNEQFF. The CDR3 nucleotides read TGCGCCAGCAGCCCCCAGGGGGGGGGTTTCTACAATGAGCAGTTCTTC. The rearrangement joins TRBV5-1 to TRBJ2-1; D tentatively fits TRBD1 or TRBD2 (7 bases each). Per germline, CDR1 SGHRS and CDR2 YFSETQ. The CDR3 loop spans 16 amino acids. V was shortened by 4 bases and J by 3 bases, with 17 bases between the two germline ends.

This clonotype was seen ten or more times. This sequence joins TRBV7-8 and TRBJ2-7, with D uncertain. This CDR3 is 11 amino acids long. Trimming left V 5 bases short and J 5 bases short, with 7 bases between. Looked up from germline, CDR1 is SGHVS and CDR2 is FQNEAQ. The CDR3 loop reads CASSIHHEQYF. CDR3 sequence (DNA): TGTGCCAGCAGCATACATCACGAGCAGTACTTC.

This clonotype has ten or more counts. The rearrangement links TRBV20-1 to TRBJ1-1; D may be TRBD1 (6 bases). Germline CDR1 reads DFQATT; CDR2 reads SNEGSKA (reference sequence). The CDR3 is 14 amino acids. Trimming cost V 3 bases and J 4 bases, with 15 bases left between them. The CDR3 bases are TGCAGTGCTAGGTATAGGGGGGAAAGCACTGAAGCTTTCTTT. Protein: CSARYRGESTEAFF.

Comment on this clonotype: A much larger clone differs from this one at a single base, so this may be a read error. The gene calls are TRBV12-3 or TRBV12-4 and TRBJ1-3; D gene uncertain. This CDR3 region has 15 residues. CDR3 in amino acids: CASSFGGRLLNTVYF. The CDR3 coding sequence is TGTGCCAGCAGTTTTGGCGGAAGACTCCTAAACACCGTATATTTT.

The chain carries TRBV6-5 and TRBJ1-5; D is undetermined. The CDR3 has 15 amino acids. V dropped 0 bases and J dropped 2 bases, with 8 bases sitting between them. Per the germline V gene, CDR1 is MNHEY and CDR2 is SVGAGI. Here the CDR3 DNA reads TGTGCCAGCAGTTACTCCGCGGCCCGCAATCAGCCCCAGCATTTT. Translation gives CASSYSAARNQPQHF.

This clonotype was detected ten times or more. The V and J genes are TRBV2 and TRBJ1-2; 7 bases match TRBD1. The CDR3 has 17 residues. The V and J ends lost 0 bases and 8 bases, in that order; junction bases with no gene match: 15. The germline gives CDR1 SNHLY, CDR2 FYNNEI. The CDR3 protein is CASSEARGQGRFKGYTF. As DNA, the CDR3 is TGTGCCAGCAGTGAAGCAAGGGGGCAGGGCCGATTTAAGGGCTACACCTTC.

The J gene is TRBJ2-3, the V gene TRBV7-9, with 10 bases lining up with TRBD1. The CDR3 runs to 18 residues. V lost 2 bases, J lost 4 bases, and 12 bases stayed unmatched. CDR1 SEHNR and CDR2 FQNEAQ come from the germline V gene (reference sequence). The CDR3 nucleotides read TGTGCCAGCAGCTTATCCGCAACCGGGACAGGGGATGCAGATACGCAGTATTTT. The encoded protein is CASSLSATGTGDADTQYF.

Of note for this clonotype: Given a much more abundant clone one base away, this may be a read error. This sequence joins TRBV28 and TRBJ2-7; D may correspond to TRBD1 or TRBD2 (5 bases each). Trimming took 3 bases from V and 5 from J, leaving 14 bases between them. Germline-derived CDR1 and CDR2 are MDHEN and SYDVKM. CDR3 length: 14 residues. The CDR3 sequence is CASSFGAEGNEQYF. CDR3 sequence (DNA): TGTGCCAGCAGTTTTGGGGCAGAGGGGAACGAGCAGTACTTC.

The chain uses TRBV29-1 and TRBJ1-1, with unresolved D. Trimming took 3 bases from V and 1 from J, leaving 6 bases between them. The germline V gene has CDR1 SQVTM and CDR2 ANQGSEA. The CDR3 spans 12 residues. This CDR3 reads CSVEYRNTEAFF. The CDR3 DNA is TGCAGCGTTGAGTACAGGAACACTGAAGCTTTCTTT.

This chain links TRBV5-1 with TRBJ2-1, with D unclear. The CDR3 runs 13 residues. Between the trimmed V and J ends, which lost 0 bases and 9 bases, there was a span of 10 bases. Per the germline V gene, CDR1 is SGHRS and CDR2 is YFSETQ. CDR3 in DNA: TGCGCCAGCAGCTTGGAGGCAGCAGGTGAGCAGTTCTTC. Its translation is CASSLEAAGEQFF.

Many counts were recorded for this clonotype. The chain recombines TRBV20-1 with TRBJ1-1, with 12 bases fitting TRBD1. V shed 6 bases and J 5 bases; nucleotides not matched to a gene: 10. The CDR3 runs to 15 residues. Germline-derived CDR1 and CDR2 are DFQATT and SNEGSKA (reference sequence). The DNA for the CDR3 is TGCAGTGCGGGACAGGGGGCCCACCTAGGGACTGAAGCTTTCTTT. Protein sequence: CSAGQGAHLGTEAFF.

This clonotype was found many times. The CDR3 region has the DNA TGCAGTGCTAGACGGACTAGCGGGAGAGGTACGCAGTATTTT. This encodes CSARRTSGRGTQYF. The chain is built from TRBV20-1 and TRBJ2-3, with 13 positions matching TRBD2. This CDR3 spans 14 amino acids. Germline V gives CDR1 DFQATT, CDR2 SNEGSKA (reference sequence). The V segment lost 2 bases and the J segment 8 bases; nucleotides outside the gene matches: 4.